Presented here are 10 T cell receptor beta chains from one specimen sequenced in a study of T-cell reconstitution after alpha-beta-depleted transplantation in children. The TCRbeta library was prepared with unique molecular identifiers. TCRdb processed the PCR reads anew with MiXCR; each CDR3 protein has one entry. The repertoire includes around 240,000 distinct CDR3 sequences, approximately 8% of them detected once, and about 6.4% sits in the top ten. The sequences come from PBMCs, mostly from graft donor cells, collected 180 days after TCRalphabeta/CD19-depleted stem cell transplant. The receptors come from a male patient younger than 18 who had a stem cell transplant for acute lymphoblastic leukemia, so the T cells may come from the graft donor.

This clonotype was found many times. The chain uses TRBV5-1 and TRBJ2-2; no definite D call. V was pared by 6 bases and J by 0 bases, with 9 bases between. The length of the CDR3 is 14 residues. Germline values: CDR1 SGHRS, CDR2 YFSETQ. The CDR3 protein is CASNLLTNTGELFF. CDR3 in DNA: TGCGCCAGCAACCTTCTAACGAACACCGGGGAGCTGTTTTTT.

This clonotype has ten or more counts. This rearrangement joins TRBV18 to TRBJ1-6; D ambiguous. CDR3 size: 14 residues. The germline V gene encodes CDR1 KGHSH and CDR2 LQKENI. Trimming cost V 4 bases and J 9 bases, with 13 bases left between them. The CDR3 sequence: CASSQRERGSPLHF. The DNA for the CDR3 is TGTGCCAGCTCACAGAGGGAGAGAGGTTCACCCCTCCACTTT.

This clonotype was counted many times. The chain links TRBV20-1 to TRBJ2-4; D remains ambiguous. This CDR3 spans 13 amino acids. CDR1 and CDR2 (germline): DFQATT, SNEGSKA (reference sequence). Trimming shortened V by 3 bases and J by 0 bases, and 6 bases separated the two germline ends. The CDR3 region is CSASWLAKNIQYF. The CDR3 coding sequence is TGCAGTGCTAGTTGGCTAGCCAAAAACATTCAGTACTTC.

The chain joins TRBV15 to TRBJ2-5, with unresolved D. This CDR3 contains 13 residues. Germline loops: CDR1 LNHNV, CDR2 YYDKDF (reference sequence). V gave up 1 base and J gave up 2 bases, with 5 bases separating them. The CDR3 is CATSRVWQETQYF. The CDR3 DNA is TGTGCCACCAGCAGAGTGTGGCAAGAGACCCAGTACTTC.

DNA for the CDR3: TGCGCCAGCAGTCACAACAATGGCTACACCTTC. This codes for CASSHNNGYTF. The genes are TRBV23-1 and TRBJ1-2; no definite D call. TRBV23-1 is annotated as an ORF whose role is uncertain. Trimming removed 3 bases from V and 6 bases from J, with 5 bases in between. CDR3 length equals 11 residues.

At least ten counts were recorded for this clonotype. J is TRBJ1-2 and V is TRBV12-3 or TRBV12-4; 7 bases fit TRBD1. J gave up 7 bases and V 1 base, and 6 bases lay outside the gene matches. The CDR3 loop spans 14 amino acids. CDR3 amino acids: CASSLEGRGSGYTF. The CDR3 nucleotides are TGTGCCAGCAGTTTAGAGGGCAGGGGGAGTGGCTACACCTTC.

This clonotype was counted ten times or more. The genes are TRBV6-5 and TRBJ1-1; D not resolved. Germline values: CDR1 MNHEY, CDR2 SVGAGI. This CDR3 is built from 15 residues. V was shortened by 2 bases and J by 4 bases, with 14 bases between the two germline ends. DNA of the CDR3: TGTGCCAGCAGTTACGCGGCCCAGGAGTTCACTGAAGCTTTCTTT. The encoded protein is CASSYAAQEFTEAFF.

The sample holds many counts of this clonotype. This chain connects TRBV12-3 or TRBV12-4 to TRBJ2-1, with 11 bases lining up with TRBD1. The trim removed 5 bases at V and 6 bases at J, leaving 6 bases unmatched. The CDR3 has 15 residues. CDR3 protein: CASSIRGQGVNEQFF. For the CDR3, the DNA is TGTGCCAGCAGTATTCGGGGACAGGGGGTCAATGAGCAGTTCTTC.

There are many counts of this clonotype. The gene calls are TRBV27 and TRBJ2-7; the D is unclear. There are 17 residues in the CDR3. CDR1 is MNHEY, CDR2 SMNVEV, per germline (reference sequence). The V and J ends lost 3 bases and 1 base respectively, with 19 bases between them. CDR3 protein: CASSLAPLGKLSYEQYF. CDR3 DNA: TGTGCCAGCAGTTTGGCCCCACTGGGAAAGCTTTCCTACGAGCAGTACTTC.

The sample holds many counts of this clonotype. The chain uses TRBV5-1 and TRBJ2-4; D is possibly TRBD2 (6 bases). This CDR3 is built from 12 residues. V lost 3 bases to trimming and J lost 8 bases, with 9 bases between them. Germline lookup yields CDR1 SGHRS and CDR2 YFSETQ. The CDR3 is CASSWPGDIQYF. The CDR3 DNA follows: TGCGCCAGCAGCTGGCCGGGGGACATTCAGTACTTC.